A single sample gave rise to the 19 T cell receptor beta chains below, sequenced in a study of blood T cells in healthy people across ages. Together with a sample-barcoded 5' primer, a J-beta primer mix was included in a second PCR lasting about 6 to 12 cycles. TCRdb processed the 5' RACE reads anew with MiXCR; each CDR3 protein has one entry. The sample includes fewer than 800,000 distinct CDR3 sequences, approximately 25% of them seen just once. Another study also made use of these data, one on T cells of mothers and their children.

The source material was blood. Receptors originate from a boy between 10 and 17 years old in good health.

The chain employs TRBV12-5 and TRBJ1-2, with D tentatively TRBD1 (6 bases). Trimming stripped 5 bases from V and 4 bases from J, with 14 bases between. The germline gives CDR1 LGHNT, CDR2 FRNRAP. The CDR3 has 14 residues. CDR3 region: CASGPGVIGYGYTF. The CDR3 DNA reads TGTGCTAGTGGTCCAGGGGTGATTGGCTATGGCTACACCTTC.

The chain links TRBV6-5 to TRBJ2-3, with D possibly TRBD2 on 5 matching bases. There are 15 residues in the CDR3. CDR1 and CDR2 (germline): MNHEY, SVGAGI. Trimming took off 6 bases at V and 6 bases at J, with 19 bases between the two ends. The CDR3 DNA follows: TGTGCCAGCAGCCCCCCGTCGGGATTACCGGATACGCAGTATTTT. This encodes CASSPPSGLPDTQYF.

Here the CDR3 reads CASSLEGQASEQYF. Here the CDR3 DNA reads TGCGCCAGCAGCTTGGAGGGACAGGCTTCCGAGCAGTACTTC. The V gene is TRBV5-1, the J gene TRBJ2-7; TRBD1 agrees at 8 bases. Trimming cost V 0 bases and J 6 bases; bases outside gene matches: 5. The CDR3 extends over 14 amino acids. Germline lookup yields CDR1 SGHRS and CDR2 YFSETQ.

Here the CDR3 DNA reads TGTGCCAGCAGCCAATTCAGGGCCGGGGAGCAGTACTTC. Amino acids: CASSQFRAGEQYF. The chain uses TRBV14 and TRBJ2-7; possibly TRBD1 for D (5 bases). Trimming shortened V by 2 bases and J by 7 bases, and 12 bases separated the two germline ends. This CDR3 is 13 amino acids long. Germline values: CDR1 SGHDN, CDR2 FVKESK.

This clonotype was picked up a small number of times. One end of the junction varies from germline; a read error may be responsible. This chain connects TRBV9 to TRBJ2-6, with D perhaps matching TRBD1 (5 bases). The CDR3 is 15 residues long. CDR1 is SGDLS and CDR2 is YYNGEE in the germline V gene. The CDR3: CASSVWFSGANVLTF. The CDR3 coding sequence is TGTGCCAGCAGCGTATGGTTCTCTGGGGCCAACGTCTTGACTTTC.

V and J are TRBV5-1 and TRBJ2-7; TRBD2 is a possible D gene (6 bases). V gave up 4 bases and J gave up 2 bases, with 16 bases separating them. The CDR3 is made up of 15 amino acids. CDR1 and CDR2 (germline): SGHRS, YFSETQ. The CDR3 DNA sequence: TGCGCCAGCAGCCGGGGGAGGACAAACCCCTACGAGCAGTACTTC. Its protein product is CASSRGRTNPYEQYF.

This chain links TRBV12-3 or TRBV12-4 with TRBJ2-1, with 8 bases fitting TRBD1. With 3 bases clipped from V and 6 bases from J, the junction kept 10 bases outside the gene matches. The CDR3 runs 16 residues. Written as DNA, the CDR3 is TGTGCCAGCAGTTTGGGACCGACAGGGGTTGGCAATGAGCAGTTCTTC. This encodes CASSLGPTGVGNEQFF.

The V call is TRBV10-3, the J call TRBJ1-1; 11 positions match TRBD1. Trimming took 6 bases from V and 4 from J; bases not matched to a gene: 1. Germline CDR1 is ENHRY and CDR2 is SYGVKD. CDR3 length: 13 amino acids. This CDR3 is CAIRGTGGTEAFF. The DNA for the CDR3 is TGTGCCATCAGGGGGACAGGGGGCACTGAAGCTTTCTTT.

There are a few counts of this clonotype. This chain links TRBV29-1 with TRBJ2-3; the D gene could be TRBD1 or TRBD2 (6 bases each). The V gene lost 2 bases and the J gene lost 11 bases, with 17 bases spanning the gap. CDR1 is SQVTM and CDR2 is ANQGSEA in the germline V gene. This CDR3 has 13 residues. CDR3 sequence: CSVERGEHGEQYF. CDR3 DNA sequence: TGCAGCGTTGAAAGGGGGGAACACGGGGAGCAGTATTTT.

This chain connects TRBV15 to TRBJ2-7, with D perhaps matching TRBD1 (6 bases). With 4 bases removed from V and 2 bases from J, the gap between germline ends came to 12 bases. Germline CDR1 and CDR2: LNHNV and YYDKDF (reference sequence). The CDR3 consists of 14 residues. The CDR3 loop is CATSMDRVAYEQYF. As DNA, the CDR3 is TGTGCCACCAGCATGGACAGAGTTGCCTACGAGCAGTACTTC.

Comment on this clonotype: Sequence at one end of the junction differs from germline and may be a read error. The V and J genes are TRBV3-1 and TRBJ1-2, with TRBD1 matching over 7 bases. Germline CDR1 reads LGHDT; CDR2 reads YNNKEL (reference sequence). This CDR3 contains 15 residues. CDR3 DNA sequence: TGTGCCAGCAGCCAAGATCCGGGGACAGACTATGGGTACACCTTC. Protein sequence: CASSQDPGTDYGYTF.

This clonotype was picked up a small number of times. Mismatch with germline at one junction end may stem from a read error. The V gene is TRBV7-2, the J gene TRBJ1-2; unclear D gene. The CDR3 consists of 14 residues. Germline CDR1 and CDR2: SGHTA and FQGNSA. The CDR3 loop reads CVSSLDQTNYGYTF. Written as DNA, the CDR3 is TGTGTCAGCAGCTTAGACCAGACTAACTATGGCTACACCTTC.

This clonotype occurred a few times. V usage is TRBV7-9 and J usage is TRBJ2-5, with TRBD1 as a possible D gene (7 bases). The DNA end is a closer match to TRBJ2-7, so the J assignment may be wrong. The CDR3 has 15 residues. Germline CDR1 reads SEHNR; CDR2 reads FQNEAQ (reference sequence). This CDR3 is CASSGGTVASYEQYF. The DNA of the CDR3 is TGTGCCAGCAGCGGAGGGACAGTAGCATCCTACGAGCAGTACTTC.

The CDR3 loop reads CASSLLLGTGYTF. The CDR3 DNA sequence: TGTGCCAGCAGTTTACTCTTGGGGACTGGCTACACCTTC. The chain combines TRBV12-3 or TRBV12-4 with TRBJ1-2, with D possibly matching TRBD1 (5 bases). This CDR3 contains 13 residues. V was shortened by 2 bases and J by 7 bases, with 11 bases between the two germline ends.

The chain uses TRBV6-1 and TRBJ2-7; possibly TRBD2 for D (7 bases). There are 16 residues in the CDR3. Trimming left V 8 bases short and J 2 bases short, with 22 bases between. Germline V CDR1 and CDR2: MNHNS, SASEGT. For the CDR3, the DNA is TGTGCCAGCGCATCAAGCGGGGCGGGGGCCGCCTACGAGCAGTACTTC. This sequence encodes CASASSGAGAAYEQYF.

This clonotype was detected only a few times. The rearrangement links TRBV7-9 to TRBJ1-4; TRBD1 agrees at 10 bases. V shed 6 bases and J 5 bases; nucleotides not matched to a gene: 3. The CDR3 covers 14 residues. Germline V gene data show CDR1 as SEHNR and CDR2 as FQNEAQ (reference sequence). The CDR3 loop is CASRPGQGNEKLFF. DNA of the CDR3: TGTGCCAGCAGACCGGGACAGGGGAATGAAAAACTGTTTTTT.

The chain couples TRBV3-1 to TRBJ1-6; maybe TRBD1 (6 bases). This CDR3 has 14 amino acids. Germline lookup yields CDR1 LGHDT and CDR2 YNNKEL (reference sequence). Trimming pared 1 base from V and 5 bases from J, leaving 6 bases between. CDR3 nucleotide sequence: TGTGCCAGCAGCCAAGGACAGGATAATTCACCCCTCCACTTT. Translating it yields CASSQGQDNSPLHF.

This chain joins TRBV7-2 and TRBJ1-1, with no clear D. The CDR3 length is 15 residues. From germline, CDR1 is SGHTA and CDR2 FQGNSA. The V end lost 5 bases, the J end lost 0 bases, and 13 bases lay between the germline ends. The CDR3, as DNA: TGTGCCAGCAGCAACGGGAGAGCGATGAACACTGAAGCTTTCTTT. This codes for CASSNGRAMNTEAFF.

CDR3 sequence reads: CASSWITGVPEAFF. CDR3 sequence (DNA): TGTGCCAGCAGCTGGATCACAGGGGTTCCTGAAGCTTTCTTT. The V gene is TRBV7-2, the J gene TRBJ1-1; 7 bases line up with TRBD1. The CDR3 sequence is 14 residues long. The V and J ends lost 4 bases and 6 bases, in that order; junction bases with no gene match: 8. Germline V lookup: CDR1 SGHTA, CDR2 FQGNSA.